This T cell receptor (beta chain) appears in the sequencing data of a study of metastatic and nonmetastatic thyroid tumors. Study-level background: For malignant and benign thyroid patients, tumor or nodule tissue and blood were the sources whose repertoires were compared.

V was cut by 2 bases and J by 0 bases, with 6 bases left in between. Germline values: CDR1 SGHRS, CDR2 YFSETQ. The CDR3 sequence is 13 residues long. Thyroid surgery was preceded by no treatment in any patient. TCRdb redid the clone calls on the PCR reads using MiXCR. The table has approximately 28,000 clones, under 25% seen once; the top ten hold approximately 20%. This clone came up many times. This clonotype was obtained from a female donor with papillary thyroid cancer or a benign thyroid nodule (not recorded which). Some clones in this sample may be carry-over from other donors' samples. The V and J genes are TRBV5-1 and TRBJ2-7, with D uncertain. The specimen was blood. The CDR3: CASSFAASYEQYF. The CDR3 bases are TGCGCCAGCAGCTTTGCAGCCTCCTACGAGCAGTACTTC.